This entry lists 20 T cell receptor beta chains sequenced from one sample in a study of cytomegalovirus exposure and HLA in healthy donors. 13 Jbeta primers and 60 Vbeta primers were used for the PCR. Method: immunoSEQ multiplex PCR; TCRdb's copy keeps in-frame clones and lacks some. The sample includes around 68,000 clones, roughly 70% seen only once; the top ten take about a tenth. The sample was PBMCs. The source is a woman aged 25 to 39 in good health and CMV-seronegative.

The chain links TRBV5-1 to TRBJ2-3; no clear D gene. Germline-derived CDR1 and CDR2 are SGHRS and YFSETQ. Trimming removed 3 bases at V and 3 bases at J, with 2 bases between. This CDR3 has 11 amino acids. CDR3 nucleotides: TGCGCCAGCAGCTCGACAGATACGCAGTATTTT. Its protein product is CASSSTDTQYF.

This clone was picked up a small number of times. The chain carries TRBV9 and TRBJ2-3; 8 nucleotides agree with TRBD2. Germline values: CDR1 SGDLS, CDR2 YYNGEE. V shed 4 bases and J 1 base; nucleotides not matched to a gene: 5. The CDR3 loop spans 15 amino acids. This chain's CDR3 is CASSPGTRGTDTQYF. CDR3 nucleotides: TGTGCCAGCAGCCCCGGGACTAGGGGCACAGATACGCAGTATTTT.

The CDR3 reads CASSLQGQTNNSPLHF. DNA of the CDR3: TGCGCCAGCAGCTTACAGGGACAAACTAATAATTCACCCCTCCACTTT. This chain joins TRBV5-1 and TRBJ1-6; D is perhaps TRBD1 (6 bases). The CDR3 is 16 amino acids. V was cut by 2 bases and J by 5 bases, with 14 bases left in between. Looked up from germline, CDR1 is SGHRS and CDR2 is YFSETQ. The variable domain in full, completed from reference TRBV5-1 and TRBJ1-6, reads KAGVTQTPRYLIKTRGQQVTLSCSPISGHRSVSWYQQTPGQGLQFLFEYFSETQRNKGNFPGRFSGRQFSNSRSEMNVSTLELGDSALYLCASSLQGQTNNSPLHFGNGTRLTVT.

This chain links TRBV6-5 with TRBJ2-5, with D unclear. The DNA end lines up better with TRBJ2-7; the J call may be wrong. This CDR3 spans 13 amino acids. Looked up from germline, CDR1 is MNHEY and CDR2 is SVGAGI. CDR3: CASGRPSSYEQYF. DNA of the CDR3: TGTGCCAGCGGGCGACCGAGCTCCTACGAGCAGTACTTC.

V gene TRBV28 combines with J gene TRBJ1-6, with D perhaps TRBD1 (5 bases). The CDR3 has 15 residues. Deletions cut 1 base from V and 7 bases from J, with 11 bases between. CDR1 is MDHEN, CDR2 SYDVKM, per germline. CDR3 loop: CASSLSRGGNSPLHF. The CDR3 DNA is TGTGCCAGCAGTTTATCCCGGGGGGGAAATTCACCCCTCCACTTT.

The gene calls are TRBV6-5 and TRBJ1-2; unclear D gene. This CDR3 has 13 amino acids. Trimming took off 5 bases at V and 4 bases at J, with 11 bases between the two ends. Germline V lookup: CDR1 MNHEY, CDR2 SVGAGI. The CDR3 spells CASSPQKIYGYTF. The CDR3 nucleotides read TGTGCCAGCAGTCCTCAGAAGATCTATGGCTACACCTTC.

This clone was detected once. This chain uses TRBV7-9 with TRBJ1-1; possible D gene TRBD1, 5 bases. This CDR3 is built from 14 residues. Germline CDR1 is SEHNR and CDR2 is FQNEAQ (reference sequence). V was shortened by 5 bases and J by 3 bases, with 13 bases between the two germline ends. The CDR3: CASSRSSRDTEAFF. CDR3 DNA sequence: TGTGCCAGCAGCCGATCCTCCAGGGACACTGAAGCTTTCTTT.

The chain employs TRBV4-2 and TRBJ2-7; 10 bases fit TRBD1. Germline V gene data show CDR1 as LGHNA and CDR2 as YNFKEQ. The CDR3 length is 15 residues. Losses at the gene ends were 5 bases for V and 3 bases for J; bases not matched to a gene: 7. CDR3 sequence: CASSGRDRGFYEQYF. The CDR3, as DNA: TGTGCCAGCAGCGGCCGGGACAGGGGCTTCTACGAGCAGTACTTC.

This clone occurred a few times. V usage is TRBV10-1 and J usage is TRBJ2-3, with D maybe TRBD1 (7 bases). This CDR3 has 15 amino acids. From germline, CDR1 is WNHNN and CDR2 SYGVQD (reference sequence). Trimming took off 7 bases at V and 2 bases at J, with 16 bases between the two ends. As DNA, the CDR3 is TGCGCCAGCATTCGAGCAGGGGGGAACACAGATACGCAGTATTTT. The encoded protein is CASIRAGGNTDTQYF.

The chain employs TRBV5-1 and TRBJ2-3, with 8 bases lining up with TRBD2. Germline V gene lookup returns CDR1 SGHRS and CDR2 YFSETQ. The CDR3 contains 18 residues. The V segment lost 0 bases and the J segment 1 base; nucleotides outside the gene matches: 10. In nucleotides, the CDR3 is TGCGCCAGCAGCTTGGCCTTCGGGGGGGCCTATGGCACAGATACGCAGTATTTT. This codes for CASSLAFGGAYGTDTQYF.

The V and J genes are TRBV28 and TRBJ2-1; TRBD2 matches 8 bases. J gave up 0 bases and V 10 bases, and 11 bases lay outside the gene matches. The CDR3 contains 16 residues. CDR1 is MDHEN and CDR2 is SYDVKM in the germline V gene. This chain's CDR3 is CATKSVLAASYNEQFF. The CDR3 DNA sequence: TGTGCCACCAAGTCGGTACTAGCGGCCTCCTACAATGAGCAGTTCTTC.

This clone was observed once. This chain joins TRBV5-8 and TRBJ1-2; perhaps TRBD1 as D (5 bases). V was cut by 0 bases and J by 8 bases, with 8 bases left in between. Germline assignment: CDR1 SGHTS and CDR2 YDEGEE. This CDR3 spans 12 amino acids. The CDR3 DNA reads TGTGCCAGCAGCTTGGTGGAGGGGGGCTACACCTTC. This sequence encodes CASSLVEGGYTF.

The chain links TRBV4-1 to TRBJ2-2; 9 bases are a match to TRBD2. Per the germline V gene, CDR1 is MGHRA and CDR2 is YSYEKL. J lost 6 bases, V lost 3 bases, and 8 bases had no gene match. CDR3 length: 16 amino acids. CDR3 nucleotides: TGCGCCAGCAGCCACGATGCGGGGGGGCGGGCCGGGGAGCTGTTTTTT. Its protein is CASSHDAGGRAGELFF.

This clone is medium-sized within its sample. The J gene is TRBJ2-1, the V gene TRBV4-3, with D tentatively TRBD1 (6 bases). Germline V gene data show CDR1 as LGHNA and CDR2 as YSLEER. Deletions cut 0 bases from V and 0 bases from J, with 12 bases between. The CDR3 runs to 17 residues. The CDR3 DNA follows: TGCGCCAGCAGCCAAGAAAGGGACACGAGCTCCTACAATGAGCAGTTCTTC. The encoded protein is CASSQERDTSSYNEQFF.

The V gene is TRBV4-1, the J gene TRBJ1-3; TRBD1 matches at 11 bases. The CDR3 totals 18 residues. Germline V gives CDR1 MGHRA, CDR2 YSYEKL. J lost 0 bases, V lost 3 bases, and 7 bases had no gene match. The DNA of the CDR3 is TGCGCCAGCAGCCAGACCGGGACAGGGGGTTTCTCTGGAAACACCATATATTTT. This sequence encodes CASSQTGTGGFSGNTIYF.

This chain links TRBV6-5 with TRBJ2-7, with 12 bases fitting TRBD1. Trimming removed 4 bases from V and 7 bases from J; junction bases left unmatched: 8. CDR1 is MNHEY and CDR2 is SVGAGI in the germline V gene. The CDR3 is 15 amino acids. CDR3: CASSSRDRGLWEQYF. Here the CDR3 DNA reads TGTGCCAGCAGTTCCAGGGACAGGGGGCTATGGGAGCAGTACTTC.

The chain has TRBV9 and TRBJ2-2, with D tentatively TRBD2 (5 bases). The CDR3 length is 14 residues. In germline, CDR1 is SGDLS, CDR2 YYNGEE. The CDR3 sequence: CASRGRGDTGELFF. As DNA, the CDR3 is TGTGCTTCACGAGGGCGTGGGGACACCGGGGAGCTGTTTTTT.

This clone was observed a few times. The chain carries TRBV2 and TRBJ2-3; 9 positions agree with TRBD2. Germline V CDR1 and CDR2: SNHLY, FYNNEI. This CDR3 comprises 18 residues. The V gene end was trimmed by 4 bases and the J gene end by 4 bases; junction bases not matched to a gene: 15. CDR3 amino acids: CASSGGLGAGGPPDTQYF. CDR3 in DNA: TGTGCCAGCAGTGGGGGGTTAGGGGCGGGGGGGCCCCCAGATACGCAGTATTTT.

The chain links TRBV7-3 to TRBJ2-1, with 9 bases lining up with TRBD2. This CDR3 is built from 16 residues. V shed 5 bases and J 4 bases; nucleotides not matched to a gene: 9. Germline CDR1 is SGHTA and CDR2 is FQGTGA. The CDR3 nucleotides are TGTGCCAGCAGCCCACAACCGGGACTAGCTTACAATGAGCAGTTCTTC. Translating gives CASSPQPGLAYNEQFF.

The V call is TRBV5-1, the J call TRBJ1-1; D not certain. V lost 4 bases to trimming and J lost 1 base, with 5 bases between them. The germline CDR1 and CDR2 sequences are SGHRS and YFSETQ. The CDR3 is 12 residues long. This CDR3 is CASSGGNTEAFF. CDR3 nucleotide sequence: TGCGCCAGCAGCGGCGGGAACACTGAAGCTTTCTTT. Full variable domain (missing parts from reference TRBV5-1 and TRBJ1-1): KAGVTQTPRYLIKTRGQQVTLSCSPISGHRSVSWYQQTPGQGLQFLFEYFSETQRNKGNFPGRFSGRQFSNSRSEMNVSTLELGDSALYLCASSGGNTEAFFGQGTRLTVV.